The TCR beta chain under discussion was sequenced for a study of vaccination and CD4 T cells after COVID-19. Stated treatment: roughly 10-day PBMC culture with coronavirus spike peptide pools or control peptides (ViraFEST assay). This clonotype was recorded only once. Antigen: not known. Sequencing of DNA taken from cultured CD4+ T cells relied on the Oncomine TCR Beta short-read assay. TCRdb reprocessed the PCR reads via MiXCR and lists one record per CDR3 protein. The table has tens of thousands of distinct CDR3 sequences, 55% to 70% seen once. The sample was CD4+ T cells from blood, cultured in vitro. This TCR was recovered from a human donor who had recovered from COVID-19.

Here the CDR3 DNA reads TGTGCCAGCTCACCACCGGGGATATATGGCTACACCTTC. Its translation is CASSPPGIYGYTF. This chain uses TRBV18 with TRBJ1-2; no clear D gene. V was pared by 0 bases and J by 5 bases, with 7 bases between. The CDR3 covers 13 residues. Germline V gene data show CDR1 as KGHSH and CDR2 as LQKENI.